Each of the 24 T cell receptor beta chains below was sequenced from the same sample in a study of blood T cell repertoires in COVID-19. The data were produced by immunoSEQ multiplex PCR, yet TCRdb's version contains in-frame clones alone and is incomplete. The data contain tens of thousands of clones, approximately 88% of them singletons. The specimen sequenced was peripheral blood. These receptors all come from a man between 50 and 59 years old with active COVID-19.

The rearrangement links TRBV19 to TRBJ1-2, with 7 bases lining up with TRBD1. The germline gives CDR1 LNHDA, CDR2 SQIVND (reference sequence). Trimming at V came to 6 bases and at J to 2 bases, leaving 6 bases not matched to a gene. This CDR3 spans 14 amino acids. CDR3 protein: CASSGQARNYGYTF. As DNA, the CDR3 is TGTGCCAGTAGCGGACAGGCTCGGAACTATGGCTACACCTTC. Variable domain in full (rest from reference TRBV19 and TRBJ1-2): DGGITQSPKYLFRKEGQNVTLSCEQNLNHDAMYWYRQDPGQGLRLIYYSQIVNDFQKGDIAEGYSVSREKKESFPLTVTSAQKNPTAFYLCASSGQARNYGYTFGSGTRLTVV.

The chain recombines TRBV27 with TRBJ1-2; TRBD1 matches at 9 bases. This CDR3 is 13 amino acids long. V dropped 10 bases and J dropped 4; count of bases not matched to a gene: 7. Germline V gene data show CDR1 as MNHEY and CDR2 as SMNVEV (reference sequence). The CDR3 DNA sequence: TGTGCCACCAAGTTACAGGGGGCCTATGGCTACACCTTC. Encoded protein: CATKLQGAYGYTF.

This chain joins TRBV9 and TRBJ2-1; TRBD2 matches at 8 bases. The trim removed 3 bases at V and 8 bases at J, leaving 13 bases unmatched. CDR1 and CDR2 (germline): SGDLS, YYNGEE. This CDR3 contains 16 residues. As DNA, the CDR3 is TGTGCCAGCAGCGAGGGCCTCGGACTAGCTCTCTATGAGCAGTTCTTC. Translation: CASSEGLGLALYEQFF.

This clone was found a few times. The chain combines TRBV10-1 with TRBJ2-2; TRBD1 matches at 8 bases. CDR1 and CDR2 (germline): WNHNN, SYGVQD (reference sequence). This CDR3 spans 15 amino acids. Unmatched junction bases numbered 4, after V lost 6 bases and J lost 1 base. The CDR3 spells CASSPGTGNTGELFF. The CDR3 nucleotides read TGCGCCAGCAGCCCCGGGACAGGGAACACCGGGGAGCTGTTTTTT.

This chain links TRBV7-2 with TRBJ1-6; D not certain. CDR3 length: 15 residues. Germline V gene data show CDR1 as SGHTA and CDR2 as FQGNSA. Trimming shortened V by 1 base and J by 7 bases, and 11 bases separated the two germline ends. The CDR3 here is CASSLVALPNSPLHF. DNA of the CDR3: TGTGCCAGCAGCTTAGTAGCCCTACCAAATTCACCCCTCCACTTT.

The chain links TRBV19 to TRBJ1-2; D is unresolved. V shed 10 bases and J shed 7 bases, with 13 bases lying between them. The V gene's germline CDR1 is LNHDA and CDR2 SQIVND (reference sequence). The CDR3 covers 11 residues. The CDR3 spells CATWTGSGYTF. In DNA form, the CDR3 reads TGTGCCACCTGGACGGGATCTGGCTACACCTTC.

The CDR3: CASSGSGGPQHF. As DNA, the CDR3 is TGTGCCAGCAGCGGATCAGGGGGGCCCCAGCATTTT. The V and J genes are TRBV7-2 and TRBJ1-5; 7 nucleotides match TRBD1. This CDR3 is built from 12 residues. Germline V gene sequence: CDR1 SGHTA, CDR2 FQGNSA. V gave up 5 bases and J gave up 9 bases; unmatched junction bases: 4.

CDR3 sequence: CASSSVGRPDTQYF. DNA for the CDR3: TGTGCCAGTAGTTCGGTCGGGAGACCAGATACGCAGTATTTT. The genes are TRBV19 and TRBJ2-3; D might be TRBD2 (6 bases). The CDR3 totals 14 residues. Deletions cut 5 bases from V and 4 bases from J, with 13 bases between. The V gene's germline CDR1 is LNHDA and CDR2 SQIVND (reference sequence).

The CDR3 spells CASSVGTVLEAFF. CDR3 sequence (DNA): TGTGCCAGTAGTGTCGGGACAGTACTTGAAGCTTTCTTT. This chain connects TRBV19 to TRBJ1-1; 7 bases agree with TRBD1. Germline-derived CDR1 and CDR2 are LNHDA and SQIVND (reference sequence). The CDR3 has 13 residues. V trimming: 5 bases; J trimming: 7 bases; junction bases outside the gene matches: 7.

The V call is TRBV19, the J call TRBJ2-2, with TRBD1 identical over 10 bases. V lost 6 bases and J lost 5; bases outside the gene matches: 15. Germline values: CDR1 LNHDA, CDR2 SQIVND (reference sequence). CDR3 length equals 18 residues. CDR3 nucleotides: TGTGCCAGTAGCGATCGGGACAGGGGAATGAAATTGACCGGGGAGCTGTTTTTT. Protein product: CASSDRDRGMKLTGELFF.

V and J are TRBV3-1 (or the pseudogene TRBV3-2) and TRBJ1-2; maybe TRBD1 (6 bases). The germline V gene has CDR1 LGHDT and CDR2 YNNKEL (reference sequence). The CDR3 spans 14 residues. Deletions cut 5 bases from V and 6 bases from J, with 16 bases between. The CDR3: CASSVPGVVDGYTF. Here the CDR3 DNA reads TGTGCCAGCAGCGTACCAGGGGTCGTTGATGGCTACACCTTC.

The chain combines TRBV21-1 with TRBJ1-1; the listed D gene, TRBD1, was not tested against the DNA. TRBV21-1 is flagged as a pseudogene. CDR3 length equals 11 residues. CDR3 region: CASSKRGKAFF. CDR3 DNA sequence: TGTGCCAGCAGCAAAAGGGGGAAAGCTTTCTTT.

V gene TRBV5-1 combines with J gene TRBJ1-1; TRBD1 is a possible D gene (6 bases). Germline CDR1 is SGHRS and CDR2 is YFSETQ. V gave up 4 bases and J gave up 3 bases, with 13 bases separating them. The CDR3 extends over 14 amino acids. The CDR3 DNA reads as TGCGCCAGCAGCGAGCCACAGGGCGACACTGAAGCTTTCTTT. Translation: CASSEPQGDTEAFF. The complete variable domain, with remaining parts taken from reference TRBV5-1 and TRBJ1-1, reads KAGVTQTPRYLIKTRGQQVTLSCSPISGHRSVSWYQQTPGQGLQFLFEYFSETQRNKGNFPGRFSGRQFSNSRSEMNVSTLELGDSALYLCASSEPQGDTEAFFGQGTRLTVV.

In DNA form, the CDR3 reads TGTGCCAGCAGCCAGACTGTCTCCTACAATGAGCAGTTCTTC. The encoded protein is CASSQTVSYNEQFF. This chain connects TRBV7-9 to TRBJ2-1; D is ambiguous. The CDR3 runs to 14 residues. The germline V gene encodes CDR1 SEHNR and CDR2 FQNEAQ (reference sequence). V was cut by 5 bases and J by 0 bases, with 8 bases left in between.

This rearrangement joins TRBV18 to TRBJ2-5, with D possibly being TRBD1 (5 bases). The V gene lost 1 base and the J gene lost 2 bases, with 11 bases spanning the gap. The CDR3 spans 15 residues. CDR1 is KGHSH, CDR2 LQKENI, per germline. The CDR3 region has the DNA TGTGCCAGCTCACCACTAGCCAGGGCTCAAGAGACCCAGTACTTC. Translated, it gives CASSPLARAQETQYF.

The V and J genes are TRBV5-4 and TRBJ1-2; D is possibly TRBD1 (6 bases). V lost 1 base and J 0 bases, leaving 7 bases between the germline ends. There are 14 residues in the CDR3. Germline V CDR1 and CDR2: SGHNT, YYREEE (reference sequence). The CDR3 bases are TGTGCCAGCAGCTTGCAGGGGCCTAACTATGGCTACACCTTC. This gives the protein CASSLQGPNYGYTF.

The gene calls are TRBV4-3 and TRBJ2-3, with D hard to call. Germline V gives CDR1 LGHNA, CDR2 YSLEER. The ends were cut back, 0 bases at V and 0 bases at J, with 13 bases in the middle. The CDR3 totals 17 residues. The CDR3 DNA follows: TGCGCCAGCAGCCAAGATCCGATCGGTATTAGCACAGATACGCAGTATTTT. Translating it yields CASSQDPIGISTDTQYF.

The chain has TRBV6-1 and TRBJ1-2, with D tentatively TRBD1 (6 bases). CDR3 length equals 14 residues. Trimming stripped 2 bases from V and 6 bases from J, with 13 bases between. Germline V gives CDR1 MNHNS, CDR2 SASEGT. CDR3 in amino acids: CASSERAGVDGYTF. The CDR3 DNA is TGTGCCAGCAGTGAAAGGGCAGGGGTTGATGGCTACACCTTC.

The V and J genes are TRBV18 and TRBJ1-1; D gene unclear. The V and J ends lost 2 bases and 6 bases respectively, with 7 bases between them. Germline CDR1 is KGHSH and CDR2 is LQKENI. The CDR3 spans 12 residues. The CDR3 spells CASSPSTAEAFF. Here the CDR3 DNA reads TGTGCCAGCTCACCATCCACGGCTGAAGCTTTCTTT.

This clone was detected only a few times. CDR3 nucleotides: TGTGCCAGCAGCTCCAACACAGGGAATCAGCCCCAGCATTTT. This translates into CASSSNTGNQPQHF. This chain uses TRBV11-2 with TRBJ1-5, with D perhaps matching TRBD1 (6 bases). CDR1 and CDR2 from the germline V gene are SGHAT and FQNNGV. With 4 bases removed from V and 4 bases from J, the gap between germline ends came to 11 bases. The CDR3 totals 14 residues.

This clone was observed once. The chain employs TRBV7-8 and TRBJ1-1; D may be TRBD1 (6 bases). Germline-derived CDR1 and CDR2 are SGHVS and FQNEAQ. The CDR3 is made up of 16 amino acids. With 3 bases removed from V and 5 bases from J, the gap between germline ends came to 19 bases. The CDR3 bases are TGTGCCAGCAGCTTCCTGACACAGGGACGCGGTACTGAAGCTTTCTTT. This encodes CASSFLTQGRGTEAFF. The full variable domain, in which reference TRBV7-8 and TRBJ1-1 provide the parts outside the CDR3, is GAGVSQSPRYKVAKRGQDVALRCDPISGHVSLFWYQQALGQGPEFLTYFQNEAQLDKSGLPSDRFFAERPEGSVSTLKIQRTQQEDSAVYLCASSFLTQGRGTEAFFGQGTRLTVV.

The chain carries TRBV5-1 and TRBJ2-1; 13 bases map to TRBD2. Germline V CDR1 and CDR2: SGHRS, YFSETQ. The CDR3 length is 18 residues. V was clipped by 4 bases and J by 6 bases; unmatched bases: 13. The CDR3 spells CASSIRWTSGRLGNEQFF. The CDR3 nucleotides are TGCGCCAGCAGCATCCGATGGACTAGCGGGAGACTGGGCAATGAGCAGTTCTTC.

This chain connects TRBV7-9 to TRBJ2-3; D possibly corresponds to TRBD1 (6 bases). The germline V and J ends were trimmed by 8 bases and 0 bases, with 12 bases remaining between them. From germline, CDR1 is SEHNR and CDR2 FQNEAQ (reference sequence). The CDR3 covers 14 residues. CDR3 region: CASLMGASTDTQYF. CDR3 DNA: TGTGCCAGCCTTATGGGGGCCAGCACAGATACGCAGTATTTT. Full variable domain (rest looked up from reference TRBV7-9 and TRBJ2-3): DTGVSQNPRHKITKRGQNVTFRCDPISEHNRLYWYRQTLGQGPEFLTYFQNEAQLEKSRLLSDRFSAERPKGSFSTLEIQRTEQGDSAMYLCASLMGASTDTQYFGPGTRLTVL.

The genes are TRBV6-5 and TRBJ1-5; D perhaps matches TRBD1 (5 bases). V lost 10 bases to trimming and J lost 2 bases, with 18 bases between them. CDR3 length equals 15 residues. The V gene's germline CDR1 is MNHEY and CDR2 SVGAGI. CDR3 in amino acids: CATEGGAFGNQPQHF. The CDR3 nucleotides read TGTGCCACAGAAGGTGGGGCTTTCGGCAATCAGCCCCAGCATTTT.